This TCR beta chain emerged from a study of cytomegalovirus exposure and HLA in healthy donors. Trimming pared 2 bases from V and 4 bases from J, leaving 21 bases between. The CDR3 is 16 residues long. The germline gives CDR1 GTSNPN, CDR2 SVGIG (reference sequence). Here immunoSEQ multiplex PCR was the method, and the copy in TCRdb shows in-frame clones only, minus some. The profile shows under 250,000 clones, approximately 87% of them singletons. The clonotype comes from a woman under 30 in good health and CMV-seronegative. Sequencing was performed on PBMCs. The chain is built from TRBV30 and TRBJ2-7, with D unclear. The CDR3 loop reads CAWSLWSGALAYEQYF. Written as DNA, the CDR3 is TGTGCCTGGAGTCTGTGGAGTGGCGCCCTTGCTTACGAGCAGTACTTC.